Each of the 26 T cell receptor beta chains below was sequenced from the same sample in a study of T cells in Graves' hyperthyroidism and ophthalmopathy. The TCR beta CDR3 regions underwent amplification using RNA transcripts as the source. HTBI primers drove first-round RT-PCR of the TCR CDR3. TCRdb called the multiplex PCR reads again in MiXCR, with one record for every CDR3 protein. Counted here are approximately 400,000 distinct CDR3 sequences, roughly 12% occurring once; the ten biggest clones make up around 21%. The sequenced material came from blood. These receptors all come from a man aged 30-40 years with Graves' hyperthyroidism that later progressed to Graves' ophthalmopathy.

This clonotype was counted many times. The genes are TRBV27 and TRBJ1-2; 12 nucleotides align to TRBD1. Germline V lookup: CDR1 MNHEY, CDR2 SMNVEV (reference sequence). The CDR3 is made up of 14 amino acids. V was pared by 6 bases and J by 6 bases, with 5 bases of the junction left unmatched. CDR3 in amino acids: CASSTGTGGHGYTF. CDR3 coding DNA: TGTGCCAGCAGCACAGGGACAGGGGGCCATGGCTACACCTTC.

This clonotype was recorded many times. CDR3 bases: TGTGCCAGCAGTAGCTTAGGGGGCGCGGGTGAAAAACTGTTTTTT. Encoded protein: CASSSLGGAGEKLFF. The chain couples TRBV27 to TRBJ1-4; 7 positions agree with TRBD1. This CDR3 spans 15 amino acids. Losses at the gene ends were 5 bases for V and 7 bases for J; bases not matched to a gene: 10. Germline CDR1 and CDR2: MNHEY and SMNVEV (reference sequence).

This clonotype has only a few counts. The chain combines TRBV11-3 with TRBJ2-5, with D tentatively TRBD2 (5 bases). There are 14 residues in the CDR3. Trimming shortened V by 4 bases and J by 1 base, and 10 bases separated the two germline ends. The germline V gene encodes CDR1 SGHNT and CDR2 YENEEA. CDR3 bases: TGTGCCAGCAGCTACCTGGGGAGCCAAGAGACCCAGTACTTC. Protein product: CASSYLGSQETQYF.

This clonotype showed up many times. The chain links TRBV6-6 to TRBJ2-7; the D is unclear. CDR3 size: 14 residues. Deletions cut 2 bases from V and 2 bases from J, with 10 bases between. In germline, CDR1 is MNHNY, CDR2 SVGAGI (reference sequence). CDR3 nucleotides: TGTGCCAGCAGTTACGGCAAAACGACCTACGAGCAGTACTTC. Translating gives CASSYGKTTYEQYF.

The table lists this clonotype with many counts. The chain recombines TRBV12-3 or TRBV12-4 with TRBJ1-4, with no clear D. Trimming took 2 bases from V and 8 from J, leaving 12 bases between them. The CDR3 is 14 residues long. CDR3 amino acids: CASSLRFSAEKLFF. As DNA, the CDR3 is TGTGCCAGCAGTTTACGATTCTCCGCGGAAAAACTGTTTTTT.

Ten or more counts support this clonotype. The V call is TRBV6-1, the J call TRBJ1-1, with D perhaps matching TRBD1 (5 bases). This CDR3 has 13 amino acids. The germline V and J ends were trimmed by 4 bases and 5 bases, with 11 bases remaining between them. Germline V gene lookup returns CDR1 MNHNS and CDR2 SASEGT. DNA of the CDR3: TGTGCCAGCAGTGTGGGGGGGTGGACTGAAGCTTTCTTT. Its translation: CASSVGGWTEAFF.

This clonotype was found a few times. The rearrangement joins TRBV9 to TRBJ1-4, with 7 bases that match TRBD1. Trimming took 4 bases from V and 0 from J; bases not matched to a gene: 6. Germline V gene sequence: CDR1 SGDLS, CDR2 YYNGEE. The CDR3 spans 16 residues. The CDR3 region has the DNA TGTGCCAGCAGCCGGGAGGGGGCTGCAACTAATGAAAAACTGTTTTTT. Translating gives CASSREGAATNEKLFF.

This clonotype was found a few times. The V and J genes are TRBV4-1 and TRBJ2-5, with TRBD1 matching over 9 bases. V gave up 4 bases and J gave up 2 bases; unmatched junction bases: 5. The CDR3 contains 15 residues. The germline V gene encodes CDR1 MGHRA and CDR2 YSYEKL. CDR3 loop: CASSPLGQGQETQYF. The CDR3 DNA sequence: TGCGCCAGCAGCCCCCTCGGACAGGGGCAAGAGACCCAGTACTTC.

In its sample, this clonotype was seen many times. This chain connects TRBV25-1 to TRBJ2-1; D might be TRBD2 (6 bases). V lost 3 bases, J lost 0 bases, and 15 bases lay in between. Germline V gives CDR1 MGHDK, CDR2 SYGVNS. CDR3 size: 17 residues. The CDR3 loop is CASSEFGGASSYNEQFF. CDR3 in DNA: TGTGCCAGCAGTGAGTTCGGCGGGGCGAGCTCCTACAATGAGCAGTTCTTC.

J is TRBJ1-6 and V is TRBV30; D is uncertain. The length of the CDR3 is 13 residues. Germline V gives CDR1 GTSNPN, CDR2 SVGIG (reference sequence). CDR3 nucleotides: TGTGCGGCGGGAACCTCCTATAATTCACCCCTCCACTTT. Translation gives CAAGTSYNSPLHF.

V gene TRBV19 combines with J gene TRBJ2-3, with D tentatively TRBD1 (6 bases). V was trimmed by 2 bases and J by 6 bases, leaving 9 bases between them. The CDR3 runs to 13 residues. In germline, CDR1 is LNHDA, CDR2 SQIVND (reference sequence). The chain's CDR3 is CASSINREDTQYF. The DNA of the CDR3 is TGTGCCAGTAGTATAAACAGGGAGGATACGCAGTATTTT. The entire variable domain, with the rest obtained from reference TRBV19 and TRBJ2-3, is as follows: DGGITQSPKYLFRKEGQNVTLSCEQNLNHDAMYWYRQDPGQGLRLIYYSQIVNDFQKGDIAEGYSVSREKKESFPLTVTSAQKNPTAFYLCASSINREDTQYFGPGTRLTVL.

The rearrangement joins TRBV7-9 to TRBJ2-1; TRBD1 agrees at 9 bases. Trimming cost V 2 bases and J 6 bases; bases outside gene matches: 5. Germline loops: CDR1 SEHNR, CDR2 FQNEAQ (reference sequence). This CDR3 comprises 15 residues. CDR3 residues: CASSLPGQGSNEQFF. The CDR3 DNA reads TGTGCCAGCAGCTTACCGGGACAGGGTTCCAATGAGCAGTTCTTC. Filled out from reference TRBV7-9 and TRBJ2-1, the complete variable domain reads DTGVSQNPRHKITKRGQNVTFRCDPISEHNRLYWYRQTLGQGPEFLTYFQNEAQLEKSRLLSDRFSAERPKGSFSTLEIQRTEQGDSAMYLCASSLPGQGSNEQFFGPGTRLTVL.

This clonotype was counted only a few times. The gene calls are TRBV6-1 and TRBJ2-2, with D hard to call. The CDR3 totals 13 residues. V lost 2 bases, J lost 5 bases, and 6 bases lay in between. The germline V gene encodes CDR1 MNHNS and CDR2 SASEGT. The CDR3 nucleotides are TGTGCCAGCAGTGAATTTGGAACCGGGGAGCTGTTTTTT. This gives the protein CASSEFGTGELFF.

The table lists this clonotype with many counts. The chain has TRBV7-3 and TRBJ1-2; no clear D. The CDR3 loop spans 15 amino acids. V was clipped by 1 base and J by 3 bases, with 12 bases between them. The germline V gene has CDR1 SGHTA and CDR2 FQGTGA. The CDR3 region has the DNA TGTGCCAGCAGCTTAAGGAACGCTCCGGACTATGGCTACACCTTC. Its protein product is CASSLRNAPDYGYTF.

The V and J genes are TRBV4-1 and TRBJ1-6; a weak D match, TRBD1 (5 bases). CDR3 size: 17 residues. The germline V gene encodes CDR1 MGHRA and CDR2 YSYEKL. Trimming shortened V by 1 base and J by 3 bases, and 13 bases separated the two germline ends. The CDR3 loop reads CASSQAGDLNYNSPLHF. In DNA, the CDR3 is TGCGCCAGCAGCCAAGCCGGGGACCTTAACTATAATTCACCCCTCCACTTT.

This clonotype has only a few counts. This chain uses TRBV6-1 with TRBJ1-5; 11 positions match TRBD1. The CDR3 covers 15 residues. Germline CDR1 and CDR2: MNHNS and SASEGT. V shed 6 bases, J shed 5 bases, and the junction held 6 bases outside the gene matches. CDR3 nucleotides: TGTGCCAGCAGCTGGGACAGGGGGAACCATCAGCCCCAGCATTTT. Translation: CASSWDRGNHQPQHF.

This chain joins TRBV6-5 and TRBJ2-7, with D unresolved. Germline CDR1 reads MNHEY; CDR2 reads SVGAGI. There are 16 residues in the CDR3. V lost 0 bases to trimming and J lost 2 bases, with 14 bases between them. CDR3 DNA sequence: TGTGCCAGCAGTTACTCTAAGCCCCATCAGGCCTACGAGCAGTACTTC. Translated: CASSYSKPHQAYEQYF.

The gene calls are TRBV18 and TRBJ2-7, with D unresolved. This CDR3 spans 13 amino acids. Germline CDR1 KGHSH, CDR2 LQKENI. V gave up 4 bases and J gave up 2 bases, with 9 bases separating them. CDR3 in DNA: TGTGCCAGCTCACAACGGAGCCCCTACGAGCAGTACTTC. Its protein is CASSQRSPYEQYF.

This clonotype has at least ten counts. V and J are TRBV28 and TRBJ1-2, with 8 nucleotides matching TRBD1. The trim removed 1 base at V and 7 bases at J, leaving 8 bases unmatched. Germline V gene lookup returns CDR1 MDHEN and CDR2 SYDVKM. This CDR3 has 15 amino acids. The CDR3 region has the DNA TGTGCCAGCAGTTTATTTGGGACAGGACGGATTGGCTACACCTTC. This sequence encodes CASSLFGTGRIGYTF.

In this sample, this clonotype turned up many times. The V call is TRBV2, the J call TRBJ1-4; possibly TRBD1 for D (5 bases). Trimming took 2 bases from V and 8 from J, leaving 12 bases between them. Germline-derived CDR1 and CDR2 are SNHLY and FYNNEI. This CDR3 has 14 residues. The CDR3 protein is CASSEIAGREKLFF. CDR3 nucleotide sequence: TGTGCCAGCAGTGAAATTGCAGGGCGGGAAAAACTGTTTTTT.

This clonotype was recorded at least ten times. The genes are TRBV28 and TRBJ2-3; TRBD2 agrees at 9 bases. J lost 6 bases, V lost 3 bases, and 10 bases had no gene match. CDR3 size: 16 residues. CDR1 is MDHEN and CDR2 is SYDVKM in the germline V gene. CDR3 coding DNA: TGTGCCAGCAGTTTTATAGCGGGGGCTAAATACGATACGCAGTATTTT. Translation gives CASSFIAGAKYDTQYF.

This clonotype was detected a few times. This chain uses TRBV2 with TRBJ2-5; D is unresolved. The CDR3 length is 19 residues. The germline V and J ends were trimmed by 4 bases and 4 bases, with 28 bases remaining between them. Germline-derived CDR1 and CDR2 are SNHLY and FYNNEI. In DNA, the CDR3 is TGTGCCAGCAGTGCCACCTGGGGTAGGGCAGCTTCGAGGAGAGAGACCCAGTACTTC. This codes for CASSATWGRAASRRETQYF.

Written as DNA, the CDR3 is TGCAGTTCCACCCCGGGGGGCAATCAGCCCCAGCATTTT. It translates to CSSTPGGNQPQHF. The chain has TRBV20-1 and TRBJ1-5; D is possibly TRBD1 (5 bases). The germline gives CDR1 DFQATT, CDR2 SNEGSKA (reference sequence). This CDR3 is built from 13 residues. V was cut by 8 bases and J by 2 bases, with 13 bases left in between.

This clonotype was detected a few times. Relative to the germline gene, one junction end is altered; a read error may explain this. The gene calls are TRBV28 and TRBJ2-5; TRBD1 agrees at 7 bases. This CDR3 is 14 amino acids long. The germline V gene encodes CDR1 MDHEN and CDR2 SYDVKM. In DNA form, the CDR3 reads TGTGCCAGCAGAAATACAGGGGCCCAAGAGGCCCAGTACTTC. It encodes CASRNTGAQEAQYF.

The rearrangement joins TRBV20-1 to TRBJ2-1; TRBD2 matches 10 bases. Germline loops: CDR1 DFQATT, CDR2 SNEGSKA (reference sequence). The length of the CDR3 is 15 residues. V was pared by 5 bases and J by 0 bases, with 4 bases of the junction left unmatched. The CDR3 region has the DNA TGCAGTGCTTTCTCTAGCGGGGGCTCCTACAATGAGCAGTTCTTC. Its translation: CSAFSSGGSYNEQFF.

This clonotype appeared many times. The chain recombines TRBV28 with TRBJ1-2, with a tentative D call TRBD1 (5 bases). CDR1 is MDHEN, CDR2 SYDVKM, per germline. This CDR3 is 15 amino acids long. V was trimmed by 5 bases and J by 4 bases, leaving 17 bases between them. The CDR3, as DNA: TGTGCCAGCAGTCCTCCGGGACGTCCGATCTATGGCTACACCTTC. Its translation is CASSPPGRPIYGYTF.